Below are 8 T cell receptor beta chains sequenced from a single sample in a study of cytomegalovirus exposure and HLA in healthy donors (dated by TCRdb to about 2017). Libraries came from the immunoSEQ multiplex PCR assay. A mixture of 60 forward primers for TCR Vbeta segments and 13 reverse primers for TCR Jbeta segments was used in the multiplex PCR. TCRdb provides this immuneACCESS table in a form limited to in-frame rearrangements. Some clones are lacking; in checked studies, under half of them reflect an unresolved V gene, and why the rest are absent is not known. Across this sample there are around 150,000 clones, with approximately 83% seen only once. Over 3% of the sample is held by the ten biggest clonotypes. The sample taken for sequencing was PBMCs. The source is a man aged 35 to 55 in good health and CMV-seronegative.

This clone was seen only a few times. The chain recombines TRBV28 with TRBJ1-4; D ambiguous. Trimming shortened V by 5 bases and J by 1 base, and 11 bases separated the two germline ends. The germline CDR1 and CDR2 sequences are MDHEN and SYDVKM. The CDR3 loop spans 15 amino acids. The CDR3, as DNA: TGTGCCAGCAGTCCGGTGGTATTAACTAATGAAAAACTGTTTTTT. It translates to CASSPVVLTNEKLFF.

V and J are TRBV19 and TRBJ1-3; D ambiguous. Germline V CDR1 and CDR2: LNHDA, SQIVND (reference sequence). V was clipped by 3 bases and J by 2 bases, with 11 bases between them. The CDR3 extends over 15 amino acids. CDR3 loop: CASSILAGPGNTIYF. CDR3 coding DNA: TGTGCCAGTAGTATTCTCGCGGGCCCTGGAAACACCATATATTTT.

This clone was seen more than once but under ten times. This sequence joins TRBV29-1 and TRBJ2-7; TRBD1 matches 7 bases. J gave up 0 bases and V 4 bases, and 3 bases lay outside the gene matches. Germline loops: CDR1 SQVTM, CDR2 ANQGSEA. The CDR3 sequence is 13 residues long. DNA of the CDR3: TGCAGCGTTGCCAGGGGGATCTCCTACGAGCAGTACTTC. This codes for CSVARGISYEQYF.

The CDR3 DNA follows: TGTGCCAGCAGTACAGGGGTTGGGGAGCAGTACTTC. Its translation: CASSTGVGEQYF. The chain has TRBV6-5 and TRBJ2-7; 7 bases match TRBD1. The CDR3 has 12 residues. Germline V lookup: CDR1 MNHEY, CDR2 SVGAGI. Trimming at V came to 5 bases and at J to 7 bases, leaving 5 bases not matched to a gene.

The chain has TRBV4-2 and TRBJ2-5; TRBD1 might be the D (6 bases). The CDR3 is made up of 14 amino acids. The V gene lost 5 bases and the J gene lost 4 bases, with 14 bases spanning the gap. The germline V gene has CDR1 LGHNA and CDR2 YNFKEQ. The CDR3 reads CASSGGLGGETQYF. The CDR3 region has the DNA TGTGCCAGCAGCGGGGGTCTAGGGGGAGAGACCCAGTACTTC.

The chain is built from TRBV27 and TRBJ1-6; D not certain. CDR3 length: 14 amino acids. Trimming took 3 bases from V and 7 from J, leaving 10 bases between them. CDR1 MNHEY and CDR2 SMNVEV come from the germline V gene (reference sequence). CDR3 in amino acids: CASSFRQNNSPLHF. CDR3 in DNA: TGTGCCAGCAGTTTCAGGCAGAACAATTCACCCCTCCACTTT.

Here the CDR3 DNA reads TGCGCCAGCAGCTTAGATAGCGGGAGGCACAATGAGCAGTTCTTC. Its protein product is CASSLDSGRHNEQFF. The chain recombines TRBV5-1 with TRBJ2-1, with TRBD2 matching over 10 bases. CDR1 and CDR2 from the germline V gene are SGHRS and YFSETQ. The CDR3 sequence is 15 residues long. J was trimmed by 5 bases and V by 2 bases; bases with no gene match: 4.

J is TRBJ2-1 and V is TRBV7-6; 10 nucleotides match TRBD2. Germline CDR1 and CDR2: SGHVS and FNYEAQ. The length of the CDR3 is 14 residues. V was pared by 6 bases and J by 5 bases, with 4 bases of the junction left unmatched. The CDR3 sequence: CASSNSGRHNEQFF. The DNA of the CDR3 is TGTGCCAGCAGTAATAGCGGGAGGCACAATGAGCAGTTCTTC. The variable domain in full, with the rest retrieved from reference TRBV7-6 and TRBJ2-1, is GAGVSQSPRYKVTKRGQDVALRCDPISGHVSLYWYRQALGQGPEFLTYFNYEAQQDKSGLPNDRFSAERPEGSISTLTIQRTEQRDSAMYRCASSNSGRHNEQFFGPGTRLTVL.